The 29 T cell receptor beta chains below all came from one sample that was sequenced in a study of shared clonotypes between healthy human individuals. Here immunoSEQ multiplex PCR was the method, and the copy in TCRdb shows in-frame clones only, minus some. The table includes a few million clones, 85% to 95% detected once. The sequencing input was naive CD4+ T cells from PBMCs. Noted subset: CD45RA+ positively selected. These receptors came from a man aged 18 to 29 in good health. Some clones in this sample may be carry-over from other donors' samples.

This clone was counted a single time. This rearrangement joins TRBV14 to TRBJ2-5, with D perhaps matching TRBD2 (5 bases). The CDR3 extends over 15 amino acids. Germline-derived CDR1 and CDR2 are SGHDN and FVKESK. V lost 4 bases and J 5 bases, leaving 17 bases between the germline ends. The CDR3 DNA is TGTGCCAGCAGCCTCGGGTCTGCTAGCTCTGAGACCCAGTACTTC. This gives the protein CASSLGSASSETQYF.

The V call is TRBV5-4, the J call TRBJ2-5; 7 bases align to TRBD1. This CDR3 spans 15 amino acids. Per germline, CDR1 SGHNT and CDR2 YYREEE (reference sequence). The trim removed 4 bases at V and 2 bases at J, leaving 8 bases unmatched. CDR3 region: CASSPPGTAQETQYF. The CDR3 nucleotides are TGTGCCAGCAGCCCACCAGGGACAGCGCAAGAGACCCAGTACTTC.

The chain combines TRBV5-1 with TRBJ1-2; weak D call: TRBD1 (6 bases). V dropped 3 bases and J dropped 4 bases, with 13 bases sitting between them. The germline CDR1 and CDR2 sequences are SGHRS and YFSETQ. CDR3 size: 14 residues. CDR3 sequence reads: CASSYSGDAYGYTF. CDR3 sequence (DNA): TGCGCCAGCAGCTACTCAGGGGACGCCTATGGCTACACCTTC.

The chain carries TRBV5-6 and TRBJ1-4; no firm D call. Trimming stripped 3 bases from V and 9 bases from J, with 12 bases between. CDR1 is SGHDT, CDR2 YYEEEE, per germline. The CDR3 totals 13 residues. In DNA, the CDR3 is TGTGCCAGCAGCTCCTCGGGTAGGAAAAAACTGTTTTTT. Its translation: CASSSSGRKKLFF.

V usage is TRBV30 and J usage is TRBJ1-3; D gene uncertain. The CDR3 spans 13 residues. The germline V and J ends were trimmed by 0 bases and 6 bases, with 9 bases remaining between them. CDR1 is GTSNPN and CDR2 is SVGIG in the germline V gene (reference sequence). CDR3 amino acids: CAWSVSPSNTIYF. CDR3 nucleotides: TGTGCCTGGAGTGTATCCCCGTCAAACACCATATATTTT.

The CDR3 reads CASCADVNYNEQFF. The DNA of the CDR3 is TGTGCCAGCTGCGCTGACGTAAACTACAATGAGCAGTTCTTC. V gene TRBV18 combines with J gene TRBJ2-1; no definite D call. In germline, CDR1 is KGHSH, CDR2 LQKENI. V lost 7 bases, J lost 3 bases, and 13 bases lay in between. The CDR3 totals 14 residues.

The chain uses TRBV28 and TRBJ2-7; TRBD1 might be the D (6 bases). The CDR3 has 15 residues. Trimming removed 10 bases at V and 0 bases at J, with 19 bases between. Germline V gives CDR1 MDHEN, CDR2 SYDVKM. CDR3 coding DNA: TGTGCCACCTCCATGGGGGCTACTAGCTCCTACGAGCAGTACTTC. Protein sequence: CATSMGATSSYEQYF.

This chain joins TRBV4-2 and TRBJ2-1; no firm D call. Germline CDR1 is LGHNA and CDR2 is YNFKEQ. Trimming left V 3 bases short and J 6 bases short, with 18 bases between. The CDR3 length is 16 residues. The chain's CDR3 is CASSQATTPVSNEQFF. Here the CDR3 DNA reads TGTGCCAGCAGCCAGGCTACTACCCCTGTTTCCAATGAGCAGTTCTTC.

The chain has TRBV27 and TRBJ2-1; D is undetermined. The CDR3 runs 13 residues. Between the trimmed V and J ends, which lost 2 bases and 5 bases, there was a span of 7 bases. Germline lookup yields CDR1 MNHEY and CDR2 SMNVEV (reference sequence). CDR3 DNA sequence: TGTGCCAGCAGTTTAACCAGCCACAATGAGCAGTTCTTC. This translates into CASSLTSHNEQFF.

This sequence joins TRBV5-1 and TRBJ2-1, with unresolved D. This CDR3 contains 14 residues. The germline V gene has CDR1 SGHRS and CDR2 YFSETQ. V lost 0 bases and J lost 3, with 7 bases in between. The CDR3 coding sequence is TGCGCCAGCAGCTTGGAACTTCACTACAATGAGCAGTTCTTC. Protein product: CASSLELHYNEQFF.

The chain has TRBV10-3 and TRBJ1-5; D is unresolved. The CDR3 is 14 amino acids. The V end lost 0 bases, the J end lost 5 bases, and 8 bases lay between the germline ends. Looked up from germline, CDR1 is ENHRY and CDR2 is SYGVKD. The chain's CDR3 is CAISESTTDQPQHF. The CDR3 coding sequence is TGTGCCATCAGTGAGTCGACAACGGATCAGCCCCAGCATTTT.

The chain's CDR3 is CASSPRTSISYEQYF. CDR3 bases: TGTGCCAGCAGTCCCCGGACTAGCATTTCCTACGAGCAGTACTTC. The chain joins TRBV27 to TRBJ2-7; 8 bases agree with TRBD2. Trimming at V came to 5 bases and at J to 1 base, leaving 7 bases not matched to a gene. Germline V lookup: CDR1 MNHEY, CDR2 SMNVEV (reference sequence). The CDR3 is 15 residues long.

CDR3 coding DNA: TGTGCCAGCACGGGGGACAGGATCTCCTACGAGCAGTACTTC. Its translation: CASTGDRISYEQYF. J is TRBJ2-7 and V is TRBV18; 8 bases line up with TRBD1. The V gene's germline CDR1 is KGHSH and CDR2 LQKENI. V trimming: 8 bases; J trimming: 0 bases; junction bases outside the gene matches: 6. This CDR3 is 14 amino acids long.

The rearrangement uses TRBV29-1 and TRBJ2-3; D possibly corresponds to TRBD2 (6 bases). The V and J ends lost 1 base and 3 bases respectively, with 20 bases between them. The CDR3 loop spans 17 amino acids. From germline, CDR1 is SQVTM and CDR2 ANQGSEA. The CDR3 region is CSVEGGNPGRGTDTQYF. The CDR3 DNA follows: TGCAGCGTTGAAGGAGGCAACCCGGGACGGGGGACAGATACGCAGTATTTT.

The chain joins TRBV5-4 to TRBJ1-1; 9 bases line up with TRBD1. This CDR3 comprises 16 residues. V was clipped by 1 base and J by 3 bases; unmatched bases: 7. CDR1 SGHNT and CDR2 YYREEE come from the germline V gene (reference sequence). The CDR3 DNA reads TGTGCCAGCAGCTTGACCGGGACAGGGTGGGACACTGAAGCTTTCTTT. Translation gives CASSLTGTGWDTEAFF.

This chain joins TRBV2 and TRBJ1-1; D gene uncertain. The CDR3 covers 13 residues. V lost 3 bases, J lost 1 base, and 6 bases lay in between. Germline CDR1 and CDR2: SNHLY and FYNNEI. CDR3 DNA: TGTGCCAGCAGTGATCAGAGGAACACTGAAGCTTTCTTT. Encoded protein: CASSDQRNTEAFF. Together with reference TRBV2 and TRBJ1-1, the CDR3 gives the full variable domain: EPEVTQTPSHQVTQMGQEVILRCVPISNHLYFYWYRQILGQKVEFLVSFYNNEISEKSEIFDDQFSVERPDGSNFTLKIRSTKLEDSAMYFCASSDQRNTEAFFGQGTRLTVV.

This sequence joins TRBV27 and TRBJ2-3; D is possibly TRBD2 (5 bases). Germline CDR1 reads MNHEY; CDR2 reads SMNVEV (reference sequence). V was pared by 6 bases and J by 11 bases, with 15 bases between. The CDR3 runs to 12 residues. The CDR3 DNA sequence: TGTGCCAGCAGAATAAACCCGGGAAGGCAGTATTTT. This gives the protein CASRINPGRQYF.

The chain employs TRBV5-4 and TRBJ2-7; tentatively, D is TRBD1 (6 bases). CDR1 is SGHNT, CDR2 YYREEE, per germline (reference sequence). V was trimmed by 1 base and J by 2 bases, leaving 7 bases between them. The CDR3 sequence is 13 residues long. The chain's CDR3 is CASSLNRAYEQYF. The CDR3 DNA follows: TGTGCCAGCAGCTTGAACAGGGCCTACGAGCAGTACTTC.

The genes are TRBV5-1 and TRBJ2-7, with D unresolved. The germline V and J ends were trimmed by 5 bases and 6 bases, with 15 bases remaining between them. This CDR3 contains 13 residues. CDR1 is SGHRS, CDR2 YFSETQ, per germline. CDR3 in amino acids: CASSLPPSGEQYF. DNA for the CDR3: TGCGCCAGCAGTCTACCCCCCTCAGGCGAGCAGTACTTC. The whole variable domain, filled in from reference TRBV5-1 and TRBJ2-7, reads KAGVTQTPRYLIKTRGQQVTLSCSPISGHRSVSWYQQTPGQGLQFLFEYFSETQRNKGNFPGRFSGRQFSNSRSEMNVSTLELGDSALYLCASSLPPSGEQYFGPGTRLTVT.

The chain is built from TRBV18 and TRBJ2-5; D unclear. The CDR3 consists of 14 residues. Germline V gene data show CDR1 as KGHSH and CDR2 as LQKENI. Trimming shortened V by 6 bases and J by 5 bases, and 16 bases separated the two germline ends. CDR3: CASSLSASRETQYF. The CDR3 nucleotides read TGTGCCAGCTCCCTTTCGGCTAGTCGCGAGACCCAGTACTTC.

The chain is built from TRBV30 and TRBJ2-1; D ambiguous. Trimming cost V 8 bases and J 8 bases, with 19 bases left between them. Germline V gene lookup returns CDR1 GTSNPN and CDR2 SVGIG (reference sequence). This CDR3 is built from 13 residues. CDR3 sequence: CALGLGKGHEQFF. In DNA, the CDR3 is TGTGCCCTGGGGTTGGGCAAGGGCCATGAGCAGTTCTTC.

The rearrangement joins TRBV7-7 to TRBJ2-5, with 12 nucleotides matching TRBD2. The CDR3 runs 15 residues. The J segment lost 3 bases and the V segment lost 1 base, leaving 0 bases of the junction unmatched. Germline V gives CDR1 SSHAT, CDR2 FNYEAQ (reference sequence). The CDR3 DNA follows: TGTGCCAGCAGCTTAGGGACTAGCGGGAAAGAGACCCAGTACTTC. The encoded protein is CASSLGTSGKETQYF.

Remarks on this clone: The sample contains more than one DNA sequence encoding this CDR3. This chain joins TRBV15 and TRBJ2-3; 10 bases agree with TRBD2. Germline CDR1 reads LNHNV; CDR2 reads YYDKDF (reference sequence). CDR3 length: 16 amino acids. V lost 3 bases to trimming and J lost 1 base; unmatched junction nucleotides: 4. CDR3 sequence (DNA): TGTGCCACCAGCAGGGCCCTAGCGGGAGGCACAGATACGCAGTATTTT. Residues: CATSRALAGGTDTQYF.

The chain uses TRBV6-5 and TRBJ1-2, with unresolved D. This CDR3 spans 15 amino acids. Germline CDR1 reads MNHEY; CDR2 reads SVGAGI. Trimming stripped 4 bases from V and 7 bases from J, with 19 bases between. As DNA, the CDR3 is TGTGCCAGCAGTTCACGCCACTGGCTAAATGGTGGCTACACCTTC. This sequence encodes CASSSRHWLNGGYTF.

V is TRBV28 and J is TRBJ1-3; TRBD1 matches at 8 bases. The CDR3 length is 14 residues. Germline CDR1 reads MDHEN; CDR2 reads SYDVKM. J lost 7 bases, V lost 2 bases, and 4 bases had no gene match. CDR3 coding DNA: TGTGCCAGCAGTTTACAGGGGGCCCCTAACACCATATATTTT. This codes for CASSLQGAPNTIYF.

The rearrangement links TRBV4-3 to TRBJ1-2; D gene uncertain. CDR3 length: 13 amino acids. V was clipped by 1 base and J by 2 bases, with 5 bases between them. CDR1 and CDR2 (germline): LGHNA, YSLEER. The CDR3 sequence is CASSQVVNYGYTF. Written as DNA, the CDR3 is TGCGCCAGCAGCCAAGTCGTGAACTATGGCTACACCTTC.

V usage is TRBV5-1 and J usage is TRBJ2-6; TRBD1 aligns across 7 bases. Germline V gene sequence: CDR1 SGHRS, CDR2 YFSETQ. The J segment lost 0 bases and the V segment lost 5 bases, leaving 5 bases of the junction unmatched. The CDR3 extends over 16 amino acids. CDR3 sequence reads: CASRGQQLSGANVLTF. CDR3 nucleotide sequence: TGCGCCAGCAGGGGACAGCAGCTCTCTGGGGCCAACGTCCTGACTTTC. Full variable domain (outside the CDR3, taken from reference TRBV5-1 and TRBJ2-6): KAGVTQTPRYLIKTRGQQVTLSCSPISGHRSVSWYQQTPGQGLQFLFEYFSETQRNKGNFPGRFSGRQFSNSRSEMNVSTLELGDSALYLCASRGQQLSGANVLTFGAGSRLTVL.

The chain links TRBV7-8 to TRBJ2-7; D not certain. Germline CDR1 and CDR2: SGHVS and FQNEAQ. Trimming removed 5 bases from V and 7 bases from J, with 18 bases in between. CDR3 length: 14 residues. This CDR3 reads CASSPSIPIWEQYF. CDR3 DNA sequence: TGTGCCAGCAGCCCAAGCATCCCCATTTGGGAGCAGTACTTC.

This chain uses TRBV2 with TRBJ2-5; D unclear. TRBJ2-7 explains the end of the DNA better; the J call may be wrong. Germline V gives CDR1 SNHLY, CDR2 FYNNEI. The CDR3 consists of 15 residues. This CDR3 is CASSETGRVGYEQYF. DNA for the CDR3: TGTGCCAGCAGTGAAACCGGGCGCGTTGGGTACGAGCAGTACTTC.